What follows describes a single T cell receptor beta chain. Germline-derived CDR1 and CDR2 are SGHNT and YYREEE (reference sequence). The CDR3 contains 13 residues. Trimming took off 3 bases at V and 6 bases at J, with 12 bases between the two ends. Profiling relied on immunoSEQ multiplex PCR, and the TCRdb table lists in-frame clones only, not all of them. Here the sample spans 150,000 to 200,000 clones, approximately 85% being singletons. These data originate in a study of blood T cell repertoires in COVID-19. The chain employs TRBV5-4 and TRBJ1-2, with a possible D match to TRBD1 (6 bases). Sequenced input: peripheral blood. This sequence was found in a man in his sixties with active or convalescent COVID-19. The CDR3 nucleotides read TGTGCCAGCAGCTCACAGGGTTTTCATGGCTACACCTTC. Residues: CASSSQGFHGYTF.